This passage covers 23 T cell receptor beta chains from one sample sequenced in a study of cytomegalovirus exposure and HLA in healthy donors (dated 2017 in TCRdb). Libraries were made using the immunoSEQ multiplex PCR assay. This is the immuneACCESS table as TCRdb keeps it, with only in-frame sequences that have V and J called. A part of the clones is gone; compared with another copy, unresolved V genes explain less than half, and the rest is unexplained. In this sample the table shows more than 140,000 clones, 85% to 90% of which occur a single time. The ten largest clones capture 2.5% to 4% of the sample. The sample comprised PBMCs. The receptors were sampled from a woman aged 18-30 years in good health and CMV-seropositive.

J is TRBJ1-4 and V is TRBV4-1; a weak D match, TRBD1 (6 bases). Germline CDR1 reads MGHRA; CDR2 reads YSYEKL. V was clipped by 0 bases and J by 7 bases, with 12 bases between them. This CDR3 has 15 amino acids. The CDR3 reads CASSQERQVVEKLFF. In DNA form, the CDR3 reads TGCGCCAGCAGCCAAGAGAGACAGGTAGTTGAAAAACTGTTTTTT.

This rearrangement joins TRBV27 to TRBJ2-7, with TRBD1 as a possible D gene (5 bases). The germline V gene has CDR1 MNHEY and CDR2 SMNVEV (reference sequence). The CDR3 is made up of 13 amino acids. V lost 4 bases, J lost 2 bases, and 9 bases lay in between. CDR3 in DNA: TGTGCCAGCAGTTGGGCGGACACCTACGAGCAGTACTTC. Protein sequence: CASSWADTYEQYF.

This chain links TRBV4-2 with TRBJ2-1; 9 nucleotides agree with TRBD2. CDR3 size: 18 residues. After removal of 3 bases from V and 0 bases from J, the junction contained 9 bases not matched to a gene. Germline loops: CDR1 LGHNA, CDR2 YNFKEQ. DNA of the CDR3: TGTGCCAGCAGCCAGAGGTCCGCGGGAGGGAGCTCCTACAATGAGCAGTTCTTC. Its translation: CASSQRSAGGSSYNEQFF.

This sequence joins TRBV30 and TRBJ2-7, with a possible D match to TRBD2 (5 bases). The CDR3 extends over 15 amino acids. Germline V CDR1 and CDR2: GTSNPN, SVGIG (reference sequence). V gave up 4 bases and J gave up 6 bases, with 22 bases separating them. The CDR3 is CAWMVGNTLRGEQYF. The CDR3 DNA reads as TGTGCCTGGATGGTCGGGAATACCCTGAGAGGCGAGCAGTACTTC.

The gene calls are TRBV7-6 and TRBJ1-4; 9 nucleotides agree with TRBD1. The V and J ends lost 1 base and 8 bases, in that order; junction bases with no gene match: 8. Germline lookup yields CDR1 SGHVS and CDR2 FNYEAQ. CDR3 length: 16 amino acids. CDR3 in amino acids: CASSLVKGTGREKLFF. The CDR3, as DNA: TGTGCCAGCAGCTTAGTCAAAGGGACAGGGAGAGAAAAACTGTTTTTT.

The rearrangement uses TRBV5-5 and TRBJ1-2, with TRBD1 identical over 8 bases. Germline V gene lookup returns CDR1 SGHKS and CDR2 YYEKEE (reference sequence). Trimming removed 6 bases from V and 6 bases from J; junction bases left unmatched: 10. The CDR3 is 14 amino acids. DNA of the CDR3: TGTGCCAGCACCTCAAAGGACAGGGATGATGGCTACACCTTC. Translation: CASTSKDRDDGYTF.

Comments on this clone: The junction differs from germline at one of its ends, possibly a read error. The rearrangement joins TRBV5-1 to TRBJ2-7; TRBD2 is a possible D gene (6 bases). Germline loops: CDR1 SGHRS, CDR2 YFSETQ. This CDR3 contains 15 residues. Written as DNA, the CDR3 is TGCGCCAGCAGCTTGGTGCAGGGAGGCTCCCACGAGCAGTACTTC. Protein sequence: CASSLVQGGSHEQYF.

This clone was observed a single time. The chain uses TRBV29-1 and TRBJ1-2; D gene unclear. CDR1 and CDR2 from the germline V gene are SQVTM and ANQGSEA. The CDR3 is 11 amino acids. The ends were cut back, 3 bases at V and 6 bases at J, with 8 bases in the middle. CDR3 sequence (DNA): TGCAGCGTTGAGGGAGAGGATGGCTACACCTTC. Translation: CSVEGEDGYTF.

CDR3: CASSWDFYNEQFF. The DNA for the CDR3 is TGTGCCAGCAGCTGGGACTTCTACAATGAGCAGTTCTTC. V usage is TRBV5-4 and J usage is TRBJ2-1, with D possibly being TRBD2 (6 bases). The V and J ends lost 3 bases and 3 bases respectively, with 7 bases between them. There are 13 residues in the CDR3. Germline CDR1 SGHNT, CDR2 YYREEE (reference sequence).

Details on this clone: The same CDR3 arises from other DNA sequences in this sample as well. V gene TRBV28 combines with J gene TRBJ2-4; TRBD1 agrees at 7 bases. This CDR3 spans 16 amino acids. Germline values: CDR1 MDHEN, CDR2 SYDVKM. Trimming cost V 5 bases and J 0 bases; bases outside gene matches: 7. The CDR3 region is CASSLGTVLAKNIQYF. CDR3 nucleotides: TGTGCCAGCAGTCTAGGGACAGTCCTAGCCAAAAACATTCAGTACTTC.

The CDR3 here is CASSQPTTSRAVNTEAFF. The CDR3 nucleotides are TGCGCCAGCAGCCAACCAACGACGAGCAGGGCGGTGAACACTGAAGCTTTCTTT. This chain connects TRBV4-1 to TRBJ1-1; possibly TRBD1 for D (5 bases). Trimming removed 2 bases at V and 0 bases at J, with 19 bases between. The CDR3 spans 18 residues. CDR1 is MGHRA and CDR2 is YSYEKL in the germline V gene.

The rearrangement uses TRBV7-2 and TRBJ2-1; D gene ambiguous. The CDR3 is 14 residues long. Germline V gives CDR1 SGHTA, CDR2 FQGNSA. Between the trimmed V and J ends, which lost 1 base and 0 bases, there was a span of 4 bases. The DNA of the CDR3 is TGTGCCAGCAGCTTAGACACCTCCTACAATGAGCAGTTCTTC. Its translation is CASSLDTSYNEQFF.

The chain has TRBV7-2 and TRBJ2-1; D unclear. CDR1 and CDR2 (germline): SGHTA, FQGNSA. Trimming left V 4 bases short and J 8 bases short, with 9 bases between. This CDR3 region has 12 residues. In DNA form, the CDR3 reads TGTGCCAGCAGCTCTTACCTAGATGAGCAGTTCTTC. Encoded protein: CASSSYLDEQFF. Full variable domain (outside the CDR3, taken from reference TRBV7-2 and TRBJ2-1): GAGVSQSPSNKVTEKGKDVELRCDPISGHTALYWYRQSLGQGLEFLIYFQGNSAPDKSGLPSDRFSAERTGGSVSTLTIQRTQQEDSAVYLCASSSYLDEQFFGPGTRLTVL.

The chain carries TRBV11-2 and TRBJ1-4; 10 bases agree with TRBD1. This CDR3 is 16 amino acids long. The V gene end was trimmed by 1 base and the J gene end by 8 bases; junction bases not matched to a gene: 7. CDR1 SGHAT and CDR2 FQNNGV come from the germline V gene. The CDR3 here is CASSLVTGGAGEKLFF. CDR3 in DNA: TGTGCCAGCAGCTTAGTGACAGGGGGCGCAGGGGAAAAACTGTTTTTT.

The chain is built from TRBV5-1 and TRBJ2-7, with a possible D match to TRBD1 (6 bases). V lost 5 bases to trimming and J lost 2 bases, with 8 bases between them. The germline V gene encodes CDR1 SGHRS and CDR2 YFSETQ. The CDR3 spans 12 residues. This CDR3 reads CASRAGAYEQYF. Written as DNA, the CDR3 is TGCGCCAGCAGGGCAGGGGCCTACGAGCAGTACTTC.

The gene calls are TRBV6-5 and TRBJ1-2; weak D call: TRBD1 (5 bases). V lost 4 bases and J lost 1, with 7 bases in between. Germline CDR1 is MNHEY and CDR2 is SVGAGI. The CDR3 is made up of 13 amino acids. DNA for the CDR3: TGTGCCAGCAGTTCTACAGGTAACTATGGCTACACCTTC. It translates to CASSSTGNYGYTF.

This chain links TRBV28 with TRBJ2-7; the D gene is possibly TRBD2 (5 bases). Germline V gene lookup returns CDR1 MDHEN and CDR2 SYDVKM. V lost 4 bases, J lost 2 bases, and 18 bases lay in between. This CDR3 contains 16 residues. CDR3 nucleotides: TGTGCCAGCAGTTCCATATTTCAGGAGCGGCCCTACGAGCAGTACTTC. It codes for CASSSIFQERPYEQYF.

The genes are TRBV7-2 and TRBJ2-7; the match to TRBD2 covers 10 bases. Per the germline V gene, CDR1 is SGHTA and CDR2 is FQGNSA. There are 16 residues in the CDR3. V gave up 4 bases and J gave up 2 bases; unmatched junction bases: 8. This chain's CDR3 is CASSSSASGSPYEQYF. In DNA, the CDR3 is TGTGCCAGCAGCTCGTCGGCTAGCGGGAGCCCCTACGAGCAGTACTTC.

This chain joins TRBV19 and TRBJ2-3; TRBD2 agrees at 7 bases. This CDR3 is 17 amino acids long. V lost 2 bases to trimming and J lost 1 base; unmatched junction nucleotides: 9. Per germline, CDR1 LNHDA and CDR2 SQIVND (reference sequence). The CDR3 DNA follows: TGTGCCAGTAGTATACGAAGGGCCCGGGGGGGCACAGATACGCAGTATTTT. Protein sequence: CASSIRRARGGTDTQYF.

The V and J genes are TRBV9 and TRBJ2-1; 8 nucleotides align to TRBD2. J gave up 4 bases and V 1 base, and 4 bases lay outside the gene matches. Per germline, CDR1 SGDLS and CDR2 YYNGEE. CDR3 length: 15 residues. The CDR3 DNA follows: TGTGCCAGCAGCGTAAGCGGGAGCGGGTACAATGAGCAGTTCTTC. Translation: CASSVSGSGYNEQFF. Full variable domain (outside the CDR3, taken from reference TRBV9 and TRBJ2-1): DSGVTQTPKHLITATGQRVTLRCSPRSGDLSVYWYQQSLDQGLQFLIQYYNGEERAKGNILERFSAQQFPDLHSELNLSSLELGDSALYFCASSVSGSGYNEQFFGPGTRLTVL.

The chain has TRBV29-1 and TRBJ2-2; the D gene is possibly TRBD2 (6 bases). Trimming shortened V by 5 bases and J by 2 bases, and 9 bases separated the two germline ends. Germline values: CDR1 SQVTM, CDR2 ANQGSEA. The CDR3 runs to 13 residues. CDR3 loop: CSVPGLNTGELFF. In DNA form, the CDR3 reads TGCAGCGTTCCGGGACTCAACACCGGGGAGCTGTTTTTT.

This clone was recorded once. The chain couples TRBV15 to TRBJ2-2; 10 positions match TRBD2. The CDR3 loop spans 20 amino acids. CDR1 and CDR2 from the germline V gene are LNHNV and YYDKDF (reference sequence). V shed 0 bases, J shed 8 bases, and the junction held 18 bases outside the gene matches. In nucleotides, the CDR3 is TGTGCCACCAGCAGAGATTTAAGGACTAGCGGCTCCCTTAAGATAGGGGAGCTGTTTTTT. Translating gives CATSRDLRTSGSLKIGELFF. The complete variable domain, with remaining parts taken from reference TRBV15 and TRBJ2-2, reads DAMVIQNPRYQVTQFGKPVTLSCSQTLNHNVMYWYQQKSSQAPKLLFHYYDKDFNNEADTPDNFQSRRPNTSFCFLDIRSPGLGDTAMYLCATSRDLRTSGSLKIGELFFGEGSRLTVL.

For this clone: A read error may produce the germline difference seen at one junction end. The genes are TRBV2 and TRBJ2-7; 11 bases are a match to TRBD1. This CDR3 has 15 residues. Germline V gene lookup returns CDR1 SNHLY and CDR2 FYNNEI. In DNA form, the CDR3 reads TGTGCCAGCAGTTATCGGACAGGGGGCTCCAACGAGCAGTACTTC. Translated: CASSYRTGGSNEQYF.